The rows below give T cell receptor beta chains drawn from one sample of a study of blood T cells in healthy people across ages. TCRdb independently ran MiXCR on the 5' RACE reads; one entry per CDR3 protein. The sample has 1.5 million to 2 million distinct CDR3 sequences, roughly 28% seen once. The source material was blood. The source of these receptors is a woman under 40 in good health. Each CDR3 is given with its conserved first and last residue. The D gene is left open where the match is weak. Only part of the rows carry a size: once, few, many, or a class if the clone is expanded.

clone_size d_call j_call v_call cdr3_aa cdr3_nt
few TRBD1 TRBJ1-5 TRBV6-2/TRBV6-3 CASRQDRISYPQHF TGTGCCAGCAGGCAGGACAGGATTTCGTATCCCCAGCATTTT
NA NA TRBJ2-2 TRBV15 CATGRDLGGELFF TGTGCCACCGGCAGAGATCTTGGCGGGGAGCTGTTTTTT
NA TRBD1 TRBJ1-2 TRBV27 CASSPYQGAVEGYTF TGTGCCAGCAGTCCCTATCAGGGGGCAGTTGAGGGCTACACCTTC
once NA TRBJ1-1 TRBV5-1 CASSLEVQGSEAFF TGCGCCAGCAGCTTGGAAGTACAGGGAAGCGAAGCTTTCTTT
NA NA TRBJ2-1 TRBV5-1 CASSLDRVVYNEQFF TGCGCCAGCAGCTTGGACAGGGTGGTTTACAATGAGCAGTTCTTC
NA TRBD1 TRBJ1-3 TRBV28 CASSPGGTAGNTIYF TGTGCCAGCAGCCCAGGGGGGACAGCTGGAAACACCATATATTTT
NA NA TRBJ2-3 TRBV29-1 CSVDRGRVADTQYF TGCAGCGTTGATCGGGGGCGGGTGGCAGATACGCAGTATTTT
few NA TRBJ1-1 TRBV5-1 CASSLVRVGTEAFF TGCGCCAGCAGCTTGGTGAGGGTAGGCACTGAAGCTTTCTTT
once TRBD2 TRBJ2-3 TRBV6-6 CASSYGSGGPDTQYF TGTGCCAGCAGTTACGGCTCGGGGGGACCAGATACGCAGTATTTT
NA NA TRBJ1-1 TRBV12-5 CASGLGRGNTEAFF TGTGCTAGTGGTTTGGGCAGGGGGAACACTGAAGCTTTCTTT
NA TRBD1 TRBJ1-2 TRBV12-3/TRBV12-4 CASRRTQGRGYTF TGTGCCAGCAGGCGCACACAGGGGCGTGGCTACACCTTC
NA NA TRBJ1-2 TRBV2 CASRNGENYGYTF TGTGCCAGCAGAAACGGGGAGAACTATGGCTACACCTTC
NA NA TRBJ2-5 TRBV2 CASNPTRTETQYF TGTGCCAGCAATCCGACTCGGACAGAGACCCAGTACTTC
few NA TRBJ1-5 TRBV20-1 CSAREAGKEGQPQHF TGCAGTGCTAGAGAGGCGGGAAAAGAGGGTCAGCCCCAGCATTTT
NA NA TRBJ1-2 TRBV9 CASSGDGPGSYTF TGTGCCAGCAGCGGGGACGGGCCTGGAAGCTACACCTTC
NA TRBD1 TRBJ2-1 TRBV12-3/TRBV12-4 CASSFLQGATNNEQFF TGTGCCAGCAGTTTTCTTCAGGGGGCGACGAACAATGAGCAGTTCTTC
NA NA TRBJ2-2 TRBV14 CASSPSKSGELFF TGTGCCAGCAGTCCCTCTAAATCCGGGGAGCTGTTTTTT
many TRBD2 TRBJ2-1 TRBV12-3/TRBV12-4 CASTTLRTSGDSYNEQFF TGTGCCAGCACGACCCTAAGGACTAGCGGGGATTCCTACAATGAGCAGTTCTTC
few NA TRBJ2-1 TRBV20-1 CSARAPQNNEQFF TGCAGTGCTAGGGCCCCCCAGAACAATGAGCAGTTCTTC
NA NA TRBJ2-7 TRBV20-1 CSAGGLDTYNEQYF TGCAGTGCGGGTGGGCTAGATACCTACAATGAGCAGTACTTC
NA TRBD2 TRBJ2-5 TRBV2 CASSPTHSLAGGAYF TGTGCCAGCAGTCCTACCCATAGCCTAGCGGGAGGTGCGTACTTC
once TRBD2 TRBJ2-4 TRBV4-1 CASSQEREASYKQYF TGCGCCAGCAGCCAAGAACGGGAGGCCTCCTACAAGCAGTACTTC
few TRBD2 TRBJ2-1 TRBV6-5 CASSLPSSGRGNEQFF TGTGCCAGCAGCCTACCCTCTAGCGGGAGGGGGAATGAGCAGTTCTTC
NA NA TRBJ1-2 TRBV7-9 CASKPPVLYGYTF TGTGCCAGCAAACCACCGGTGCTCTACGGCTACACCTTC
NA NA TRBJ1-3 TRBV12-3/TRBV12-4 CTSSLIPNGNTIYF TGTACCAGCAGTTTGATCCCCAATGGAAACACCATATATTTT
NA NA TRBJ1-5 TRBV4-1 CASSQVGTFGPNQPQHF TGCGCCAGCAGCCAAGTCGGGACGTTCGGCCCCAATCAGCCCCAGCATTTT
many TRBD1 TRBJ2-7 TRBV7-9 CASSLDLGQGPYEQYF TGTGCCAGCAGCTTAGATTTGGGACAGGGTCCTTACGAGCAGTACTTC
NA TRBD1 TRBJ2-1 TRBV18 CASSQTGFSYNEQFF TGTGCCAGCTCACAGACAGGGTTTTCCTACAATGAGCAGTTCTTC
many TRBD1 TRBJ2-7 TRBV6-5 CASRRQGRSYEQYF TGTGCCAGCAGAAGACAGGGTCGATCCTACGAGCAGTACTTC
many NA TRBJ1-2 TRBV28 CASSPTGYGYTF TGTGCCAGCAGCCCGACGGGCTATGGCTACACCTTC
few NA TRBJ2-1 TRBV7-2 CASPTRSYNEQFF TGTGCCAGCCCTACCCGCTCCTACAATGAGCAGTTCTTC
NA TRBD2 TRBJ2-1 TRBV12-3/TRBV12-4 CTSSLGLAGGALDEQFF TGTACCAGCAGTTTAGGCCTAGCGGGGGGAGCGCTGGATGAGCAGTTCTTC
few TRBD2 TRBJ2-3 TRBV5-1 CASSSTIAGGSTDTQYF TGCGCCAGCAGCTCCACGATAGCGGGGGGGAGCACAGATACGCAGTATTTT
NA NA TRBJ1-1 TRBV20-1 CSASNREMEAFF TGCAGTGCTAGTAACCGGGAGATGGAAGCTTTCTTT
NA NA TRBJ2-1 TRBV3-1 CASSQSYSSCNEQFF TGTGCCAGCAGCCAAAGTTACAGCTCCTGCAATGAGCAGTTCTTC
few NA TRBJ1-2 TRBV18 CASSPIPSGSYNGYTF TGTGCCAGCTCACCGATTCCTTCGGGCAGCTATAATGGCTACACCTTC
NA NA TRBJ2-5 TRBV5-5 CASSSQPLGGQETQYF TGTGCCAGCAGCTCACAACCCTTAGGGGGACAAGAGACCCAGTACTTC
NA NA TRBJ2-1 TRBV5-1 CASSVGEDSEQFF TGCGCCAGCAGTGTCGGGGAGGACAGTGAGCAGTTCTTC